The rows below give T cell receptor beta chains drawn from one sample of a study of regulatory T cells. Generated by immunoSEQ multiplex PCR, the TCRdb table keeps only in-frame clones and is missing some. The data show approximately 18,000 clones, around 84% seen once. Sequencing used conventional CD4+ T cells sorted from blood. These receptors originate from a person in their thirties with CD3G deficiency. CDR3s include the opening cysteine and the closing phenylalanine or tryptophan. A D gene is named only where the DNA matches it firmly. A clone size is listed for some rows: how often the clone was seen (once, few, many), or a class if it is expanded.

clone size	CDR3 length	V gene	J gene	D gene	CDR3 protein	CDR3 DNA
.	11	TRBV28	TRBJ1-3	.	CASSGDSTIYF	TGTGCCAGCAGTGGGGACTCCACCATATATTTT
.	15	TRBV28	TRBJ2-2	.	CASSLWGANTGELFF	TGTGCCAGCAGTTTATGGGGGGCTAACACCGGGGAGCTGTTTTTT
.	14	TRBV10-3	TRBJ1-2	TRBD1	CAISDLRGKVDYTF	TGTGCCATCAGTGATCTCAGGGGGAAAGTTGACTACACCTTC
few	13	TRBV30	TRBJ1-1	.	CAWSFRANTEAFF	TGTGCCTGGAGTTTCAGAGCGAACACTGAAGCTTTCTTT
.	18	TRBV28	TRBJ2-3	.	CASSPTLYPGGGTDTQYF	TGTGCCAGCAGTCCCACCCTATACCCGGGGGGCGGCACAGATACGCAGTATTTT
once	12	TRBV28	TRBJ1-4	.	CASSLGREKLFF	TGTGCCAGCAGTTTAGGGCGAGAAAAACTGTTTTTT
.	15	TRBV7-9	TRBJ2-2	TRBD2	CASSLSGGASGELFF	TGTGCCAGCAGCTTAAGCGGGGGGGCCTCCGGGGAGCTGTTTTTT
.	14	TRBV6-1	TRBJ1-1	.	CASSEVGGTTEAFF	TGTGCCAGCAGTGAAGTCGGGGGGACCACTGAAGCTTTCTTT
.	13	TRBV10-3	TRBJ1-2	.	CAISDREARGYTF	TGTGCCATCAGTGATCGGGAGGCGCGAGGCTACACCTTC
.	12	TRBV5-1	TRBJ2-7	.	CASGGEGYEQYF	TGCGCCAGCGGGGGAGAGGGCTACGAGCAGTACTTC
.	15	TRBV10-3	TRBJ1-4	.	CAISETGSTNEKLFF	TGTGCCATCAGTGAGACAGGCAGCACTAATGAAAAACTGTTTTTT
.	12	TRBV6-6	TRBJ1-2	.	CASSGPDYGYTF	TGTGCCAGCAGTGGGCCCGACTATGGCTACACCTTC
.	15	TRBV5-4	TRBJ1-1	.	CASSSYRNRNTEAFF	TGCGCCAGCAGCTCCTACAGAAACCGGAACACTGAAGCTTTCTTT
.	15	TRBV28	TRBJ2-2	.	CASSLDRSYTGELFF	TGTGCCAGCAGTTTAGACAGGAGTTACACCGGGGAGCTGTTTTTT
.	14	TRBV5-1	TRBJ2-3	.	CASSFGTLTDTQYF	TGCGCCAGCAGCTTTGGGACCCTCACAGATACGCAGTATTTT
once	13	TRBV30	TRBJ2-2	TRBD2	CAWRLAGAPRLFF	TGTGCCTGGAGGCTAGCGGGAGCGCCTCGCCTGTTTTTT
.	12	TRBV6-1	TRBJ2-7	.	CASSDRIREQYF	TGTGCCAGCAGTGATAGGATCCGCGAGCAGTACTTC
.	13	TRBV7-3	TRBJ2-3	.	CASSPRGGDTQYF	TGTGCCAGCAGCCCCCGCGGTGGAGATACGCAGTATTTT
.	12	TRBV19	TRBJ2-1	.	CASNTGVGEQFF	TGTGCCAGTAATACAGGAGTAGGTGAGCAGTTCTTC
.	15	TRBV11-2	TRBJ2-7	.	CASSLTHGRDYEQYF	TGTGCCAGCAGCTTGACCCACGGCAGGGACTACGAGCAGTACTTC
.	16	TRBV19	TRBJ2-3	TRBD1	CASSFLSGTGPYTQYF	TGTGCCAGTAGTTTCTTATCCGGGACAGGTCCGTATACGCAGTATTTT
.	16	TRBV28	TRBJ2-7	.	CASSSDTGLRVDEQYF	TGTGCCAGCAGTTCTGATACAGGGTTAAGAGTGGACGAGCAGTACTTC
.	13	TRBV7-9	TRBJ2-5	TRBD1	CASSRDRGETQYF	TGTGCCAGCAGTAGGGACAGGGGAGAGACCCAGTACTTC
.	15	TRBV28	TRBJ2-7	.	CASSLGTGFSYEQYF	TGTGCCAGCAGTTTAGGAACGGGGTTCTCCTACGAGCAGTACTTC
.	14	TRBV28	TRBJ1-5	.	CASHEGQFNQPQHF	TGTGCCAGCCACGAGGGCCAGTTCAATCAGCCCCAGCATTTT
few	11	TRBV19	TRBJ2-1	TRBD2	CATDSGGAQFF	TGTGCCACGGATAGCGGGGGAGCGCAGTTCTTC
.	13	TRBV6-1	TRBJ2-7	.	CASRSTGTYEQYF	TGTGCCAGCAGGTCGACAGGAACCTACGAGCAGTACTTC
.	14	TRBV6-1	TRBJ1-5	.	CASSLRDIYQPQHF	TGTGCCAGCAGTCTCCGGGACATTTATCAGCCCCAGCATTTT
.	16	TRBV6-6	TRBJ1-6	.	CASSYGVGTHNSPLHF	TGTGCCAGCAGTTACGGGGTCGGGACTCATAATTCACCCCTCCACTTT
.	15	TRBV6-1	TRBJ2-7	.	CASTWGPRGAYEQYF	TGTGCCAGCACCTGGGGACCTCGAGGGGCGTACGAGCAGTACTTC
.	13	TRBV27	TRBJ1-5	.	CASSIDRVQPQHF	TGTGCCAGCAGCATAGACCGGGTCCAGCCCCAGCATTTT
.	15	TRBV5-1	TRBJ2-5	TRBD2	CASSRGGQKEETQYF	TGCGCCAGCAGCCGCGGGGGGCAGAAGGAAGAGACCCAGTACTTC
.	13	TRBV5-1	TRBJ1-1	.	CASSWGGNTEAFF	TGCGCCAGCAGCTGGGGCGGGAACACTGAAGCTTTCTTT
.	14	TRBV19	TRBJ1-5	.	CATLQGTPNQPQHF	TGTGCCACTCTCCAGGGGACTCCCAATCAGCCCCAGCATTTT
few	14	TRBV5-1	TRBJ2-7	.	CASSFRLGGYEQYF	TGCGCCAGCAGCTTCCGCCTGGGGGGCTACGAGCAGTACTTC
.	15	TRBV5-1	TRBJ2-2	.	CASSSQQGGAGELFF	TGCGCCAGCAGCTCACAACAGGGTGGTGCCGGGGAGCTGTTTTTT
.	14	TRBV28	TRBJ2-7	TRBD1	CASRPYRGQDEQYF	TGTGCCAGCAGACCCTACAGGGGGCAGGACGAGCAGTACTTC
.	12	TRBV6-1	TRBJ1-2	.	CASTAGNYGYTF	TGTGCCAGCACGGCGGGGAACTATGGCTACACCTTC
.	14	TRBV28	TRBJ2-3	.	CASSLGTLEDTQYF	TGTGCCAGCAGTTTGGGAACACTGGAAGACACGCAGTATTTT
.	14	TRBV18	TRBJ2-1	.	CASSLRQYSDQQFF	TGTGCCAGCTCACTGCGCCAATATTCGGACCAGCAGTTCTTC
once	13	TRBV11-2	TRBJ2-5	.	CASSLDLEGTQYF	TGTGCCAGCAGCTTAGATCTGGAGGGGACCCAGTACTTC
.	17	TRBV28	TRBJ1-1	TRBD1	CASSLNRGASMNTEAFF	TGTGCCAGCAGTTTAAACAGGGGCGCCTCCATGAACACTGAAGCTTTCTTT
.	14	TRBV10-3	TRBJ1-1	TRBD1	CAISEDRGNTEAFF	TGTGCCATCAGTGAAGACAGGGGGAACACTGAAGCTTTCTTT
.	15	TRBV5-1	TRBJ2-7	.	CASSATSGGTYEQYF	TGCGCCAGCAGCGCCACCTCCGGAGGCACCTACGAGCAGTACTTC
.	11	TRBV28	TRBJ2-7	.	CASSSSYEQYF	TGTGCCAGCAGTTCCTCCTACGAGCAGTACTTC
.	16	TRBV28	TRBJ1-6	.	CASSFSSRSYNSPLHF	TGTGCCAGCAGTTTTAGCAGTCGCAGCTATAATTCACCCCTCCACTTT
.	14	TRBV19	TRBJ1-2	TRBD1	CASTTLDRLYGYTF	TGTGCCAGTACCACCCTGGACAGGTTATATGGCTACACCTTC
.	16	TRBV5-1	TRBJ2-1	.	CASSLWGRGANNEQFF	TGCGCCAGCAGCTTGTGGGGCCGGGGTGCAAACAATGAGCAGTTCTTC